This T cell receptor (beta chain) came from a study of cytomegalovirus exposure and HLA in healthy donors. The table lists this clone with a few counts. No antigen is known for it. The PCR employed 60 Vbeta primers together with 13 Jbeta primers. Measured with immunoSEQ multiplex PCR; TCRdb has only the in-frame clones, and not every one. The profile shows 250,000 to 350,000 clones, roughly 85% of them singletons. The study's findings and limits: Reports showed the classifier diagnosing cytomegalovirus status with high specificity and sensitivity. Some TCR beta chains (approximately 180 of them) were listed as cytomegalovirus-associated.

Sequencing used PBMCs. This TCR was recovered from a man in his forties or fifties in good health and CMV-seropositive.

The CDR3 coding sequence is TGTGCCAGCAGGGGGGCCGGGGAATCCTACGAGCAGTACTTC. Translation: CASRGAGESYEQYF. This sequence joins TRBV6-6 and TRBJ2-7; possibly TRBD1 for D (6 bases). Trimming took 6 bases from V and 1 from J, leaving 13 bases between them. Germline loops: CDR1 MNHNY, CDR2 SVGAGI (reference sequence). CDR3 size: 14 residues.